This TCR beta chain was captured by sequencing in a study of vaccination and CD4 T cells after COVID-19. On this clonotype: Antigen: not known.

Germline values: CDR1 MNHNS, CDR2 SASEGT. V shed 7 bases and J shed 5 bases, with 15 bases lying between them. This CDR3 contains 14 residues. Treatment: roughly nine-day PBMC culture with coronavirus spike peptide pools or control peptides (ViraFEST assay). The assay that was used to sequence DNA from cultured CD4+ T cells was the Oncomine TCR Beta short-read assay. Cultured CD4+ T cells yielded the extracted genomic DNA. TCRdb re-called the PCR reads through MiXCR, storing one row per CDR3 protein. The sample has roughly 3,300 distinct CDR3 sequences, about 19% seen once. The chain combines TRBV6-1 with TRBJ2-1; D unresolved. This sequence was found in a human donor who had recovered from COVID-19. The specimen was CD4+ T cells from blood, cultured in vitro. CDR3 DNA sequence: TGTGCCAGCACCTCGACCGGAGCTAACAATGAGCAGTTCTTC. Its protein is CASTSTGANNEQFF.